The 9 T cell receptor beta chains presented below share a single source sample, sequenced in a study of blood T cell repertoires in COVID-19. TCRdb keeps only in-frame clones here, not all; method: immunoSEQ multiplex PCR. In the table there are about 380,000 clones, around 85% of which are singletons. Sequencing input: peripheral blood. The receptor set was obtained from a woman aged 18-29 years with acute or convalescent COVID-19.

This clone was observed once. The J gene is TRBJ1-2, the V gene TRBV18, with 10 bases matching TRBD1. The J segment lost 6 bases and the V segment lost 5 bases, leaving 6 bases of the junction unmatched. This CDR3 has 14 amino acids. In germline, CDR1 is KGHSH, CDR2 LQKENI. In DNA, the CDR3 is TGTGCCAGCTCAAAATCCGGGACAGGGGATGGCTACACCTTC. It encodes CASSKSGTGDGYTF.

The chain's CDR3 is CASLRRGSYEQYF. The CDR3, as DNA: TGTGCCAGCCTACGCCGAGGGTCCTACGAGCAGTACTTC. This chain links TRBV7-8 with TRBJ2-7; D might be TRBD2 (5 bases). CDR1 and CDR2 from the germline V gene are SGHVS and FQNEAQ. The V end lost 8 bases, the J end lost 1 base, and 12 bases lay between the germline ends. The CDR3 extends over 13 amino acids.

This chain joins TRBV19 and TRBJ1-2; D may be TRBD1 (6 bases). V was clipped by 6 bases and J by 3 bases, with 14 bases between them. Germline V gene lookup returns CDR1 LNHDA and CDR2 SQIVND (reference sequence). CDR3 length equals 14 residues. The CDR3 DNA follows: TGTGCCAGTAGGTCTCAGGGGAATTACTATGGCTACACCTTC. It yields the protein CASRSQGNYYGYTF.

This chain connects TRBV5-1 to TRBJ2-1; 9 positions agree with TRBD1. This CDR3 spans 15 amino acids. V lost 4 bases to trimming and J lost 2 bases; unmatched junction nucleotides: 4. CDR1 SGHRS and CDR2 YFSETQ come from the germline V gene. The DNA of the CDR3 is TGCGCCAGCAGCCGAAGACAGGGGGCCTACAATGAGCAGTTCTTC. Residues: CASSRRQGAYNEQFF.

The chain carries TRBV5-4 and TRBJ1-3, with 9 bases aligning to TRBD1. CDR1 is SGHNT, CDR2 YYREEE, per germline (reference sequence). The CDR3 sequence is 14 residues long. The V gene end was trimmed by 4 bases and the J gene end by 7 bases; junction bases not matched to a gene: 6. The DNA of the CDR3 is TGTGCCAGCAGCCCTAAAGGACAGGGGAACACCATATATTTT. The encoded protein is CASSPKGQGNTIYF. The full variable domain, in which reference TRBV5-4 and TRBJ1-3 provide the parts outside the CDR3, is ETGVTQSPTHLIKTRGQQVTLRCSSQSGHNTVSWYQQALGQGPQFIFQYYREEENGRGNFPPRFSGLQFPNYSSELNVNALELDDSALYLCASSPKGQGNTIYFGEGSWLTVV.

The chain joins TRBV5-6 to TRBJ1-5; D is perhaps TRBD1 (6 bases). The germline V gene encodes CDR1 SGHDT and CDR2 YYEEEE. CDR3 length: 14 amino acids. Trimming removed 4 bases at V and 3 bases at J, with 11 bases between. CDR3 sequence reads: CASSIGTFNQPQHF. The CDR3 nucleotides read TGTGCCAGCAGCATAGGGACATTCAATCAGCCCCAGCATTTT.

V and J are TRBV7-2 and TRBJ1-5, with no clear D. This CDR3 contains 15 residues. CDR1 is SGHTA and CDR2 is FQGNSA in the germline V gene. V lost 5 bases and J 0 bases, leaving 11 bases between the germline ends. The CDR3 reads CASSPQSGSNQPQHF. The CDR3 DNA is TGTGCCAGCAGCCCTCAGAGCGGTAGCAATCAGCCCCAGCATTTT.

The chain is built from TRBV11-2 and TRBJ1-1, with 7 nucleotides matching TRBD1. Germline V gene data show CDR1 as SGHAT and CDR2 as FQNNGV. The CDR3 length is 15 residues. Losses at the gene ends were 3 bases for V and 4 bases for J; bases not matched to a gene: 8. The CDR3 sequence is CASSLGLNRGTEAFF. The CDR3 nucleotides read TGTGCCAGCAGCTTGGGACTCAACAGGGGCACTGAAGCTTTCTTT.

This rearrangement joins TRBV7-9 to TRBJ2-1; D may be TRBD2 (5 bases). The CDR3 is made up of 16 amino acids. Trimming shortened V by 3 bases and J by 6 bases, and 18 bases separated the two germline ends. CDR1 and CDR2 (germline): SEHNR, FQNEAQ (reference sequence). The CDR3 spells CASSLGKGVRTNEQFF. The CDR3 region has the DNA TGTGCCAGCAGCTTGGGGAAGGGAGTCCGTACCAATGAGCAGTTCTTC.